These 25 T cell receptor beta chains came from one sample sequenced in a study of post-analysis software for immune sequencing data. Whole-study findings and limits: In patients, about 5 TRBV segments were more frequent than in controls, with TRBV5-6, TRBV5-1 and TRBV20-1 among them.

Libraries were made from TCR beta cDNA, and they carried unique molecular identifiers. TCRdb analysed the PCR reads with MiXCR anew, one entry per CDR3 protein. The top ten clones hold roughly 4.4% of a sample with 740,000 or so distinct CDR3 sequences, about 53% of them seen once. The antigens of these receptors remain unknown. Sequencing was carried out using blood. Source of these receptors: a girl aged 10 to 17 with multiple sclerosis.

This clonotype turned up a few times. The CDR3 DNA is TGTGCCAGCAGTGAGGGGGCCCAAGAGACCCAGTACTTC. It is translated as CASSEGAQETQYF. This chain uses TRBV25-1 with TRBJ2-5, with D possibly being TRBD1 (6 bases). Germline CDR1 is MGHDK and CDR2 is SYGVNS. Trimming stripped 3 bases from V and 1 base from J, with 6 bases between. The CDR3 is 13 amino acids. Combining the CDR3 with reference TRBV25-1 and TRBJ2-5 gives the whole variable domain EADIYQTPRYLVIGTGKKITLECSQTMGHDKMYWYQQDPGMELHLIHYSYGVNSTEKGDLSSESTVSRIRTEHFPLTLESARPSHTSQYLCASSEGAQETQYFGPGTRLLVL.

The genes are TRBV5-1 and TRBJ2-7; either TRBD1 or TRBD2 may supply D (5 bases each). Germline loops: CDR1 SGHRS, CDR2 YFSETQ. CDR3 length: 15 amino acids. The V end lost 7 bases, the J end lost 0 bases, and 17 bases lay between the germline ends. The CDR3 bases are TGCGCCAGCTCGGGCTTCCGGGGCAACTCCTACGAGCAGTACTTC. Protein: CASSGFRGNSYEQYF.

DNA of the CDR3: TGCAGTGCTAGAGAGAAAGGACTCCTTTCCTACGAGCAGTACTTC. Translating it yields CSAREKGLLSYEQYF. The chain recombines TRBV20-1 with TRBJ2-7; TRBD2 is a possible D gene (5 bases). Germline lookup yields CDR1 DFQATT and CDR2 SNEGSKA (reference sequence). This CDR3 is built from 15 residues. The V end lost 0 bases, the J end lost 1 base, and 13 bases lay between the germline ends.

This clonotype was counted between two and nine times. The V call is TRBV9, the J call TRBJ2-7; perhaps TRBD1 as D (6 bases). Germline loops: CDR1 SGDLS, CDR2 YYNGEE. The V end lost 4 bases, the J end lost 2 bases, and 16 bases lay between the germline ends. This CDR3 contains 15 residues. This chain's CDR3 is CASSPEGRGTYEQYF. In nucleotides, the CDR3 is TGTGCCAGCAGCCCAGAGGGCAGGGGTACCTACGAGCAGTACTTC. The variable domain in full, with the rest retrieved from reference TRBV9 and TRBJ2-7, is DSGVTQTPKHLITATGQRVTLRCSPRSGDLSVYWYQQSLDQGLQFLIQYYNGEERAKGNILERFSAQQFPDLHSELNLSSLELGDSALYFCASSPEGRGTYEQYFGPGTRLTVT.

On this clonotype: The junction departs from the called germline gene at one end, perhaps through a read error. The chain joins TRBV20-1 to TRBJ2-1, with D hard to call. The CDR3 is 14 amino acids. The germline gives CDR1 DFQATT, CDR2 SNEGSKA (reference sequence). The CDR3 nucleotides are TGCAGTGCTAGAGCGGACGTTGGTAGGAATGGGCAGTTCTTC. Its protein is CSARADVGRNGQFF.

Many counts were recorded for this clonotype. CDR3 sequence reads: CSVDRETQYF. The CDR3 DNA follows: TGCAGCGTTGATAGGGAGACCCAGTACTTC. The V and J genes are TRBV29-1 and TRBJ2-5; D call uncertain. Germline V CDR1 and CDR2: SQVTM, ANQGSEA. The CDR3 extends over 10 amino acids. V lost 3 bases to trimming and J lost 5 bases, with 4 bases between them.

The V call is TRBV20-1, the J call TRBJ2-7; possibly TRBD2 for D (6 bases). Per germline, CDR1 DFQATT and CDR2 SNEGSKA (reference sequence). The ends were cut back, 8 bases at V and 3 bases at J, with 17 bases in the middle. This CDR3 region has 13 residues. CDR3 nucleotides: TGCAGTACTATAGACGGAGGGAACTACGAGCAGTACTTC. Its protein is CSTIDGGNYEQYF.

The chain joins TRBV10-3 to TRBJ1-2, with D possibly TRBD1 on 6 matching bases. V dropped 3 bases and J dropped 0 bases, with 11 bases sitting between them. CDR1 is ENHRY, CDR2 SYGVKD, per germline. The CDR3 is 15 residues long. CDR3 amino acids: CAISDQQGANYGYTF. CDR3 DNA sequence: TGTGCCATCAGTGATCAACAGGGAGCTAACTATGGCTACACCTTC.

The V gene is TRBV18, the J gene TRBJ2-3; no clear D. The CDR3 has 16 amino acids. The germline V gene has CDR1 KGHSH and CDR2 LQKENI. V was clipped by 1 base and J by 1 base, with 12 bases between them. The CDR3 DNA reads TGTGCCAGCTCACCACGAGACGGCCGACGCACAGATACGCAGTATTTT. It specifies CASSPRDGRRTDTQYF.

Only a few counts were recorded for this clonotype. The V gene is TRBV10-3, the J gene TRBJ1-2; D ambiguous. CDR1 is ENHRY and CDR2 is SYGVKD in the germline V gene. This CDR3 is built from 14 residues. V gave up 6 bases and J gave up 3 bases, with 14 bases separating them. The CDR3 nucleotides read TGTGCCATCAGAAGGGAAGCATCGGACTATGGCTACACCTTC. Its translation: CAIRREASDYGYTF.

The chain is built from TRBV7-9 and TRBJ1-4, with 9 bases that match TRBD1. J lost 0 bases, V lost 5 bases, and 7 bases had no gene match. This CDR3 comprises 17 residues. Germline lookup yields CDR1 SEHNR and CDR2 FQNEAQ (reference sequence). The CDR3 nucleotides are TGTGCCAGCAGCCCCCGGGACAGGGACGCAACTAATGAAAAACTGTTTTTT. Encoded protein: CASSPRDRDATNEKLFF.

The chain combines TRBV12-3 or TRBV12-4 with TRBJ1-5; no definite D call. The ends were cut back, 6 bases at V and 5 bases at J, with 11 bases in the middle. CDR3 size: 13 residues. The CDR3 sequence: CASRPDRYQPQHF. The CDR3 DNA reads TGTGCCAGCAGGCCGGACCGTTATCAGCCCCAGCATTTT.

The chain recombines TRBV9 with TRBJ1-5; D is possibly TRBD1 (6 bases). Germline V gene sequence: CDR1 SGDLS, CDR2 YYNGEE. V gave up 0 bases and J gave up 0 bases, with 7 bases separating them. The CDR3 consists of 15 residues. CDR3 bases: TGTGCCAGCAGCGTAGACAGGGATAGCAATCAGCCCCAGCATTTT. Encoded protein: CASSVDRDSNQPQHF.

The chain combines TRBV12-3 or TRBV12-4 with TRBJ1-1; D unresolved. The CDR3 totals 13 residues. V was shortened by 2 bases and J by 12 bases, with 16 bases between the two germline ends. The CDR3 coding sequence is TGTGCCAGCAGTTTAAATTCTGTCGAGGCGCCTTTCTTT. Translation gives CASSLNSVEAPFF.

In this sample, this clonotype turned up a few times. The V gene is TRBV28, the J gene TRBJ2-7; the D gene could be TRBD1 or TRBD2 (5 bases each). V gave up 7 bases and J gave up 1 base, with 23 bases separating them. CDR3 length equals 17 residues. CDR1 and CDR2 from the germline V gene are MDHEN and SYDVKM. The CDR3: CASISGVPVGESYEQYF. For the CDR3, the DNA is TGTGCCAGCATCTCCGGGGTCCCAGTGGGGGAGTCCTACGAGCAGTACTTC.

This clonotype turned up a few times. This CDR3 reads CSARIPGTTDTQYF. CDR3 in DNA: TGCAGTGCTAGAATTCCAGGGACCACAGATACGCAGTATTTT. This sequence joins TRBV20-1 and TRBJ2-3; D is possibly TRBD1 or TRBD2 (5 bases each). V was clipped by 2 bases and J by 2 bases, with 11 bases between them. This CDR3 has 14 residues. Germline V gene lookup returns CDR1 DFQATT and CDR2 SNEGSKA (reference sequence).

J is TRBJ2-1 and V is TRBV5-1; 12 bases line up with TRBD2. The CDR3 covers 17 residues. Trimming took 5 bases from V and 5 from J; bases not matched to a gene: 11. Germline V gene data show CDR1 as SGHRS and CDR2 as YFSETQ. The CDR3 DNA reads TGCGCCAGCAGTTTTGGACTAGCGGGAAACGCTCACAATGAGCAGTTCTTC. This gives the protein CASSFGLAGNAHNEQFF. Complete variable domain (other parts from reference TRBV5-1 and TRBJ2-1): KAGVTQTPRYLIKTRGQQVTLSCSPISGHRSVSWYQQTPGQGLQFLFEYFSETQRNKGNFPGRFSGRQFSNSRSEMNVSTLELGDSALYLCASSFGLAGNAHNEQFFGPGTRLTVL.

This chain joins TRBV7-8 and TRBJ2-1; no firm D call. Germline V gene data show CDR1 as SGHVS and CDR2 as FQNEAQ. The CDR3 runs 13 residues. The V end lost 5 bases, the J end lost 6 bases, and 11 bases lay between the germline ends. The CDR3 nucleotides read TGTGCCAGCAGCCCGGTTCAACCCAATGAGCAGTTCTTC. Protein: CASSPVQPNEQFF. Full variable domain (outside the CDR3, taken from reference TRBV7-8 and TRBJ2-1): GAGVSQSPRYKVAKRGQDVALRCDPISGHVSLFWYQQALGQGPEFLTYFQNEAQLDKSGLPSDRFFAERPEGSVSTLKIQRTQQEDSAVYLCASSPVQPNEQFFGPGTRLTVL.

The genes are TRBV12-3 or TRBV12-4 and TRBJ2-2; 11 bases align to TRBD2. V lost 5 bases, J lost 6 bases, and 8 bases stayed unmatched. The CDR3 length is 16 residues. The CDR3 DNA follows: TGTGCCAGCAGTCTCTCTAGCGGGAGGACGTCCGGGGAGCTGTTTTTT. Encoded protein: CASSLSSGRTSGELFF.

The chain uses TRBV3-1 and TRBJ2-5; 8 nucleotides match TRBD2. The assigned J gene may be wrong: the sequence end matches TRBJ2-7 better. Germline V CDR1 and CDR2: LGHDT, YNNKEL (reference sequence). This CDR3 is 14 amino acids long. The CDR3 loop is CASSQGLVSDEQYF. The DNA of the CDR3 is TGTGCCAGCAGCCAGGGACTAGTATCAGACGAGCAGTACTTC.

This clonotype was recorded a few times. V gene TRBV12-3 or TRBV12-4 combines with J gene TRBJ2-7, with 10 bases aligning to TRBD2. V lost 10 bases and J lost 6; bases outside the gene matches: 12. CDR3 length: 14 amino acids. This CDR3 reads CAISSSGRRSEQYF. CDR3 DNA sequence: TGTGCCATTTCCTCTAGCGGGAGACGATCCGAGCAGTACTTC.

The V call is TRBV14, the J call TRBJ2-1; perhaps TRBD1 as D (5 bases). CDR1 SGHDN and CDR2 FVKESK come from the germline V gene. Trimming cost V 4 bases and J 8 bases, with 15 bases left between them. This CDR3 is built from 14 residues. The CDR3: CASSLNWARDEQFF. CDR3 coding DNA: TGTGCCAGCAGCCTCAATTGGGCCAGGGATGAGCAGTTCTTC. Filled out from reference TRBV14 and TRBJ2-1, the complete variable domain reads EAGVTQFPSHSVIEKGQTVTLRCDPISGHDNLYWYRRVMGKEIKFLLHFVKESKQDESGMPNNRFLAERTGGTYSTLKVQPAELEDSGVYFCASSLNWARDEQFFGPGTRLTVL.

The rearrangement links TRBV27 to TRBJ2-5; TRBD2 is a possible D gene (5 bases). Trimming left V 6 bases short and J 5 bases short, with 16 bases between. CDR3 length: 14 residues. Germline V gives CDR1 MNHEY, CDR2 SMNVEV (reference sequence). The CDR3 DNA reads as TGTGCCAGCAGCGTTATGGGGAGTTTGGAGACCCAGTACTTC. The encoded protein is CASSVMGSLETQYF.

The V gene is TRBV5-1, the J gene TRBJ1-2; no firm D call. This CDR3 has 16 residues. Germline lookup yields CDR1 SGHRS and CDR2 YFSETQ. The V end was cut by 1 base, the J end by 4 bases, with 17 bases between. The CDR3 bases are TGCGCCAGCAGCTTGTCTTGGACGGGTTCGGGCTATGGCTACACCTTC. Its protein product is CASSLSWTGSGYGYTF. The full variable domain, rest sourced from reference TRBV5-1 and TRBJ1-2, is KAGVTQTPRYLIKTRGQQVTLSCSPISGHRSVSWYQQTPGQGLQFLFEYFSETQRNKGNFPGRFSGRQFSNSRSEMNVSTLELGDSALYLCASSLSWTGSGYGYTFGSGTRLTVV.

This CDR3 reads CAISAGGGEQFF. In nucleotides, the CDR3 is TGTGCCATCAGCGCGGGAGGAGGTGAGCAGTTCTTC. This sequence joins TRBV10-3 and TRBJ2-1, with TRBD2 identical over 8 bases. V trimming: 6 bases; J trimming: 9 bases; junction bases outside the gene matches: 4. Germline V gene lookup returns CDR1 ENHRY and CDR2 SYGVKD. This CDR3 has 12 amino acids.